Described below is a single T cell receptor (beta chain) sequence and its context. Its specificity is unknown. This sample is part of a study of OX40 agonist ivuxolimab in advanced cancers. Across the study: In three patients, partial responses were observed, one with hepatocellular carcinoma and two with cutaneous melanoma. Study results and limitations: Antigen specificity of clonally expanded peripheral T cells was not established. Relative to CD4+, CD8+ T cells held more expanded clones on average.

TCRdb keeps only in-frame clones here, not all; method: immunoSEQ multiplex PCR. The sample contains about 75,000 clones, around 83% of which appear only once. Baseline, cycle 4 day 1, and cycle 7 day 1 were the blood sampling points. Germline CDR1 is MGHRA and CDR2 is YSYEKL. Deletions cut 4 bases from V and 5 bases from J, with 11 bases between. This CDR3 spans 14 amino acids. This specimen consisted of CD4+ or CD8+ T cells sorted from blood, obtained in a trial of the OX40 agonist ivuxolimab. The chain employs TRBV4-1 and TRBJ1-4; D ambiguous. The receptor's source is an adult with an advanced solid tumor such as melanoma, head and neck, liver or kidney cancer. CDR3 DNA: TGCGCCAGCAGCCCTCCGGACCGCAATGAAAAACTGTTTTTT. Its translation: CASSPPDRNEKLFF.